The clone carrying this TCR beta chain was recorded once. The antigen is unknown. Sequencing was performed with immunoSEQ multiplex PCR; in TCRdb, only in-frame clones are kept and a portion is missing. The sample contains about 130,000 clones, 70% to 90% of which appear only once. The CDR3 length is 16 residues. CDR1 and CDR2 from the germline V gene are MNHEY and SVGAGI. V was clipped by 0 bases and J by 3 bases, with 11 bases between them. The data belong to a study of identifying expanded T cells in peripheral blood. Study outcomes and limitations: Across healthy donors, higher total template counts meant significantly greater approximately two-week count variance. Technical replicates showed around 1.2 changed clones; two weeks around 15; four weeks 19.

This chain joins TRBV6-5 and TRBJ1-4; D not resolved. This receptor was obtained from a person aged 18 to 75 in good health. The sample taken for sequencing was blood. The CDR3 DNA is TGTGCCAGCAGTTACTCCTGGGGTAGAGCTAATGAAAAACTGTTTTTT. This sequence encodes CASSYSWGRANEKLFF.